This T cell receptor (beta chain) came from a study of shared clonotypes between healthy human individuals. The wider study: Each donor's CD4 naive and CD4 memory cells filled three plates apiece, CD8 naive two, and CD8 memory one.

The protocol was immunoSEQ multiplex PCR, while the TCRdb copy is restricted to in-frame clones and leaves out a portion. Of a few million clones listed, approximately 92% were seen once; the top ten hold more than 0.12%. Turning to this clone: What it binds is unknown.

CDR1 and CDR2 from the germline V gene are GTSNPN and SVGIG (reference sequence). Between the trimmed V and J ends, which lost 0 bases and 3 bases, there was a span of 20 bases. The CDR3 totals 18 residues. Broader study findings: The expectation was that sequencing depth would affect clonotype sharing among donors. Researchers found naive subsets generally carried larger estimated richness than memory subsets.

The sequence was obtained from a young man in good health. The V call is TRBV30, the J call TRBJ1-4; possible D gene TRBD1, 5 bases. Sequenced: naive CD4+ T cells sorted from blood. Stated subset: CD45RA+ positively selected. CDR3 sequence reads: CAWSVEGRRGLSNEKLFF. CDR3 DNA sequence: TGTGCCTGGAGTGTCGAGGGGCGAAGGGGTTTATCTAATGAAAAACTGTTTTTT.